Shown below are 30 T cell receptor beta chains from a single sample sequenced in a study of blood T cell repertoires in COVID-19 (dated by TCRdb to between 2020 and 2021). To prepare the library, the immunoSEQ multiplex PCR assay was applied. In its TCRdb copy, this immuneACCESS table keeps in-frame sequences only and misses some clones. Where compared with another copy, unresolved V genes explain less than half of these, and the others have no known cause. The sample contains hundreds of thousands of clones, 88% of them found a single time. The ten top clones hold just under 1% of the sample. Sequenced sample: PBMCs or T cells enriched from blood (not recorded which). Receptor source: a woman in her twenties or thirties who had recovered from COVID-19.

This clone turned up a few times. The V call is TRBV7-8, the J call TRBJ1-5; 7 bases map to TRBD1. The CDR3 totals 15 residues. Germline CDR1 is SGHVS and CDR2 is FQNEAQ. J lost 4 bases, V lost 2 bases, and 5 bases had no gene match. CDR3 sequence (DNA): TGTGCCAGCAGCTTAAGAGACAGGGAGAATCAGCCCCAGCATTTT. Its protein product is CASSLRDRENQPQHF.

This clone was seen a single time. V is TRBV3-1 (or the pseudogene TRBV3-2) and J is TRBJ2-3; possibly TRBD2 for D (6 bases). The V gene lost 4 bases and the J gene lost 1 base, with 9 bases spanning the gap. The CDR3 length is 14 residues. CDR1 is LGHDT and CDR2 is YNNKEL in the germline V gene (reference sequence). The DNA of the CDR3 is TGTGCCAGCAGCCGCGGGACTGGCACAGATACGCAGTATTTT. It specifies CASSRGTGTDTQYF.

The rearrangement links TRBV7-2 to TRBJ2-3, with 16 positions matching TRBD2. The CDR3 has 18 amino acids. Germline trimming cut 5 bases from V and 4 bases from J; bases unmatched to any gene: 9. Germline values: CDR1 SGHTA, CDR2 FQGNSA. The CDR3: CASSPGLAGGPGADTQYF. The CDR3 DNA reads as TGTGCCAGCAGCCCGGGACTAGCGGGGGGGCCTGGGGCAGATACGCAGTATTTT.

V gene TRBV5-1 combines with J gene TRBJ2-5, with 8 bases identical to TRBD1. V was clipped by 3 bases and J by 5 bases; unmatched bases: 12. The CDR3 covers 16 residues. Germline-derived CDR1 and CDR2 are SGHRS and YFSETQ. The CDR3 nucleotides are TGCGCCAGCAGCTCGGGGACAGGTGGATGGACGGAGACCCAGTACTTC. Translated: CASSSGTGGWTETQYF.

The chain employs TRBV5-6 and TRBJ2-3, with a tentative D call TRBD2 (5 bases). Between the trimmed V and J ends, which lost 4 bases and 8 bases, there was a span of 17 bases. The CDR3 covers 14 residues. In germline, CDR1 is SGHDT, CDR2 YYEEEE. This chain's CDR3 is CASSPGEGWGTQYF. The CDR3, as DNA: TGTGCCAGCAGCCCCGGGGAAGGTTGGGGTACGCAGTATTTT.

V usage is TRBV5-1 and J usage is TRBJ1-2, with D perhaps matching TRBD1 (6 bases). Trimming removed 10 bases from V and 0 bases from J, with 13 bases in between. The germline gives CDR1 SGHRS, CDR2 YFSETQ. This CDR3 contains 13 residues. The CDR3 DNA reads TGCGCCGAGGGGGAGGGGTCTAACTATGGCTACACCTTC. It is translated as CAEGEGSNYGYTF.

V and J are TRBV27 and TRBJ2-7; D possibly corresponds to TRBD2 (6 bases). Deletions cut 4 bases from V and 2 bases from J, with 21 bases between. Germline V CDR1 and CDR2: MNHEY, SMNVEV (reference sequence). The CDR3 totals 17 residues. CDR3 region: CASSSIRTGLVTYEQYF. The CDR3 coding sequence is TGTGCCAGCAGTTCCATTCGTACGGGACTGGTGACCTACGAGCAGTACTTC.

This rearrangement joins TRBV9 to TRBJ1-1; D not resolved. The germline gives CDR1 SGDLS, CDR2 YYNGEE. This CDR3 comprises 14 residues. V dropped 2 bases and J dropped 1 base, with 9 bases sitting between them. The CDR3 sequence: CASSVEGRNTEAFF. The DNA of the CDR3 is TGTGCCAGCAGCGTGGAGGGAAGGAACACTGAAGCTTTCTTT.

The CDR3: CASSLGAGRGYTF. Here the CDR3 DNA reads TGTGCCAGCAGCTTAGGGGCAGGGCGCGGCTACACCTTC. This chain connects TRBV7-9 to TRBJ1-2; TRBD1 is a possible D gene (5 bases). Germline V lookup: CDR1 SEHNR, CDR2 FQNEAQ (reference sequence). Trimming pared 1 base from V and 8 bases from J, leaving 11 bases between. This CDR3 region has 13 residues.

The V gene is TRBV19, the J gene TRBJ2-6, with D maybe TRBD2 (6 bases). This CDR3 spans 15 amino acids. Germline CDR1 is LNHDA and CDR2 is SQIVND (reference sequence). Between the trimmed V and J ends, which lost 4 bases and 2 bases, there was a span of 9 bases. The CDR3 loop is CASSTGEAGANVLTF. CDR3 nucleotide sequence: TGTGCCAGTAGTACCGGGGAGGCTGGGGCCAACGTCCTGACTTTC.

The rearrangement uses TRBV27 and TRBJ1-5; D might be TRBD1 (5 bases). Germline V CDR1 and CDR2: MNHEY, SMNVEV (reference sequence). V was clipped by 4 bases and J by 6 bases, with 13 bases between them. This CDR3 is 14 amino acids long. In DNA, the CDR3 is TGTGCCAGCAGTTACCAGGGAACGGTTCAGCCCCAGCATTTT. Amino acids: CASSYQGTVQPQHF.

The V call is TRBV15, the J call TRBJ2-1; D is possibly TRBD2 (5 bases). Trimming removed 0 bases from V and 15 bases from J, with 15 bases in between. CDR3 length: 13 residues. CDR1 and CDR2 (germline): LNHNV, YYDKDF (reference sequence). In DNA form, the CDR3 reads TGTGCCACCAGCAGAGACCTAACCGGGGTGGGGTTCTTC. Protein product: CATSRDLTGVGFF.

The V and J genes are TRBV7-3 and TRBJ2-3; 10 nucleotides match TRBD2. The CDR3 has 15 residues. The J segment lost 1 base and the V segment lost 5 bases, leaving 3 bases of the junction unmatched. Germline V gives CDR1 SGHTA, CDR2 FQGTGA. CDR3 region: CASSTSGGGTDTQYF. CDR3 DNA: TGTGCCAGCAGCACAAGCGGGGGGGGCACAGATACGCAGTATTTT.

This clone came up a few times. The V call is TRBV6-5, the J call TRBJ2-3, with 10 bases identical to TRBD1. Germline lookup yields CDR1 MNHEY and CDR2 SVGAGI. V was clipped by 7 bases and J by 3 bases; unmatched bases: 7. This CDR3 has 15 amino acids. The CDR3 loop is CASNRPGQGTDTQYF. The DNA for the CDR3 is TGTGCCAGCAACAGGCCGGGACAGGGGACAGATACGCAGTATTTT.

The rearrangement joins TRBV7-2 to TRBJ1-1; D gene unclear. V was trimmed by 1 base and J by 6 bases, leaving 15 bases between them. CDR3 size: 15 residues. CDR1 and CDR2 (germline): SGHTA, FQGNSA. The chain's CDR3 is CASSLEASYRSEAFF. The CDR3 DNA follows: TGTGCCAGCAGCTTAGAAGCATCGTATAGATCTGAAGCTTTCTTT.

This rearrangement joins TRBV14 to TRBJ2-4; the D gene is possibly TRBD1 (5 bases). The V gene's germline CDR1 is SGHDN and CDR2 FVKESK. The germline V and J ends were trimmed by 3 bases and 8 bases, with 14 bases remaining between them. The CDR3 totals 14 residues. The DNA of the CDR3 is TGTGCCAGCAGCCAGAGGCAGGGTAGTGACATTCAGTACTTC. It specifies CASSQRQGSDIQYF.

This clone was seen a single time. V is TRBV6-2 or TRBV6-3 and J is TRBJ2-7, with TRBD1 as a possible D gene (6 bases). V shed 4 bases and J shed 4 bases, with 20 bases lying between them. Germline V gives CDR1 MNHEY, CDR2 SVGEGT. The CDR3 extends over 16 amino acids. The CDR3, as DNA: TGTGCCAGCAGTTTCAGGGGAAACGGTCAGCTGTACGAGCAGTACTTC. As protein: CASSFRGNGQLYEQYF.

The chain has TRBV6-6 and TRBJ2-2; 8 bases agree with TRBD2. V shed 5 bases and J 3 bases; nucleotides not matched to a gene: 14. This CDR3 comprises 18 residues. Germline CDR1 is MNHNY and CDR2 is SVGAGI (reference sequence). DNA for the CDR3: TGTGCCAGCAGTCCTTCGCGGGGGGCGGGAGGTTACACCGGGGAGCTGTTTTTT. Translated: CASSPSRGAGGYTGELFF.

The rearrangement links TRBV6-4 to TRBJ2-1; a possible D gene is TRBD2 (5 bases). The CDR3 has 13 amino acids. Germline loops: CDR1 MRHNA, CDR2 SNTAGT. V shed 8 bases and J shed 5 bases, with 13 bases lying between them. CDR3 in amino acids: CASRRGLNNEQFF. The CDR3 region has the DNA TGTGCCAGCCGCCGCGGACTTAACAATGAGCAGTTCTTC.

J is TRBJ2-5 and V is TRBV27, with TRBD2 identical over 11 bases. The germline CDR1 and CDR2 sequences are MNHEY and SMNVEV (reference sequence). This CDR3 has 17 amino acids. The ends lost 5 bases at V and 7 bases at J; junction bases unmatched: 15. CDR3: CASSPYYMTSGDGTQYF. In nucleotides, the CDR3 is TGTGCCAGCAGTCCTTACTATATGACTAGCGGGGATGGGACCCAGTACTTC.

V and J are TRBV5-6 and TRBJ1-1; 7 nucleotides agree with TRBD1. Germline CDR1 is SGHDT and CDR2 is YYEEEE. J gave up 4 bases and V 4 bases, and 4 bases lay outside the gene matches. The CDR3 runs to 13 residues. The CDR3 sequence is CASSMTGSTEAFF. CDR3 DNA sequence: TGTGCCAGCAGCATGACAGGGAGCACTGAAGCTTTCTTT.

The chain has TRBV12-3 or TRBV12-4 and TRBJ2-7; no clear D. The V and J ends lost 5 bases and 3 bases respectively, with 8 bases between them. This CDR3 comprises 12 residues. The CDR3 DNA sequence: TGTGCCAGCAGTCCCCTAGTCTACGAGCAGTACTTC. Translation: CASSPLVYEQYF.

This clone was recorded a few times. CDR3 sequence: CASGLPGQGQYSPLHF. The CDR3 nucleotides read TGTGCCAGCGGGCTCCCGGGACAGGGACAATATTCACCCCTCCACTTT. The chain employs TRBV7-9 and TRBJ1-6; 9 bases fit TRBD1. The CDR3 spans 16 residues. The trim removed 8 bases at V and 8 bases at J, leaving 13 bases unmatched. Germline CDR1 reads SEHNR; CDR2 reads FQNEAQ (reference sequence).

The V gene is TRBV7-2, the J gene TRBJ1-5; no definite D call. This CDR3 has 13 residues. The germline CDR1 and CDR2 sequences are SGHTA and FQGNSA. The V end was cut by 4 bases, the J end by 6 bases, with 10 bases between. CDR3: CASSSTPGQPQHF. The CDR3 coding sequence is TGTGCCAGCAGCTCCACTCCCGGTCAGCCCCAGCATTTT.

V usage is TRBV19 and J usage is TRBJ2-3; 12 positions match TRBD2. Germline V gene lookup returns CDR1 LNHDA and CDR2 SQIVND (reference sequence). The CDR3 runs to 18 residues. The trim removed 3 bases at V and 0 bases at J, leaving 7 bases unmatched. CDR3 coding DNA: TGTGCCAGTAGTATCCTAGCGGGGGGGCGTGGGAGCACAGATACGCAGTATTTT. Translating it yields CASSILAGGRGSTDTQYF.

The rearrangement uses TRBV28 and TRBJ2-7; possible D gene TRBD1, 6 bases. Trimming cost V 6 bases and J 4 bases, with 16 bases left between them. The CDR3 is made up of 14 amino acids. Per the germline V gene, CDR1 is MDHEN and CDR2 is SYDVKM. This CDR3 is CASRWSRGTYEQYF. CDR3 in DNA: TGTGCCAGCAGATGGAGCAGGGGCACTTACGAGCAGTACTTC.

DNA of the CDR3: TGTGCCAGCAGTTACTCGGGGGCCTGGGGCACAGATACGCAGTATTTT. It codes for CASSYSGAWGTDTQYF. The chain combines TRBV6-5 with TRBJ2-3, with D tentatively TRBD1 (6 bases). Trimming took off 0 bases at V and 1 base at J, with 11 bases between the two ends. Germline V gene sequence: CDR1 MNHEY, CDR2 SVGAGI. The length of the CDR3 is 16 residues.

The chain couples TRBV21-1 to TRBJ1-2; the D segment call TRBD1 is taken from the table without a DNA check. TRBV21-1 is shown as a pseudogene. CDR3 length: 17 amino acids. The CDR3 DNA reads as TGTGCCAGCAGCCCCCGGGACAGGGAAAAGGAGGTGGGGGGCTACACCTTC. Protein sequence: CASSPRDREKEVGGYTF.

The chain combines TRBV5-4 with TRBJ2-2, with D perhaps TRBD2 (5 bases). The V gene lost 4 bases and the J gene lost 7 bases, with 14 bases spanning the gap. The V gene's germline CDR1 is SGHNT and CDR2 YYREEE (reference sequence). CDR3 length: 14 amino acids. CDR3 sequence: CASSVPSMNGELFF. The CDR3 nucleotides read TGTGCCAGCAGCGTCCCTAGCATGAACGGGGAGCTGTTTTTT.

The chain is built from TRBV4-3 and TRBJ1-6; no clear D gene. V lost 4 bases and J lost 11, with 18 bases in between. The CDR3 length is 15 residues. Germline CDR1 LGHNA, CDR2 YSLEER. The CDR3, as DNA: TGCGCCAGCAGCCCCAGACGCGAGGACTTGACACCCCTCCACTTT. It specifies CASSPRREDLTPLHF.